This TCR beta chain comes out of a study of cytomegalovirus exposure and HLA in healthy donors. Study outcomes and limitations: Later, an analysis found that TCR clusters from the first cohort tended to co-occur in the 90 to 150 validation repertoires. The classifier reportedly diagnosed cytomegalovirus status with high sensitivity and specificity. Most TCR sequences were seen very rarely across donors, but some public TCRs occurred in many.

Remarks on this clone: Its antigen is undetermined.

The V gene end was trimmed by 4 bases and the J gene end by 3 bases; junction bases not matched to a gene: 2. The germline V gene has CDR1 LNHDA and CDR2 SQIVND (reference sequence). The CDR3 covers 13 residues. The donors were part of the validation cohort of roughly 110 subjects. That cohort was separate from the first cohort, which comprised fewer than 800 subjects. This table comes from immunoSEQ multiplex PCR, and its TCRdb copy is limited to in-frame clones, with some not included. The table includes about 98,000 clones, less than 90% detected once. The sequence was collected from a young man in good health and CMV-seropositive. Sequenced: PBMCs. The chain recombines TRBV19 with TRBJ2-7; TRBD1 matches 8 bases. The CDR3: CASSSRGHYEQYF. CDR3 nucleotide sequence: TGTGCCAGTAGTAGCAGGGGGCACTACGAGCAGTACTTC.